These T cell receptor beta chains were read from a single sample in a study of blood T cell repertoires in COVID-19. TCRdb's copy holds only in-frame clones and misses some; the assay was immunoSEQ multiplex PCR. This sample has about 88,000 clones, with about 83% found just once. Sequenced material: peripheral blood. The origin of the receptors is a woman in her sixties or seventies with acute or convalescent COVID-19. Each CDR3 is given with its conserved first and last residue. D genes are given only for firm matches. Some rows have no size entry. The others give once, few or many, or a class for an expanded clone.

V gene,D gene,clone size,J gene,CDR3 protein,CDR3 DNA
TRBV10-1,.,.,TRBJ2-1,CASSHGRLKYNEQFF,TGCGCCAGCAGCCATGGGCGTTTAAAATACAATGAGCAGTTCTTC
TRBV6-1,TRBD1,.,TRBJ1-4,CASSETGTPSEKLFF,TGTGCCAGCAGTGAGACAGGGACTCCTAGTGAAAAACTGTTTTTT
TRBV5-8,.,.,TRBJ2-1,CASSLAYNEQFF,TGTGCCAGCAGCTTGGCTTACAATGAGCAGTTCTTC
TRBV30,.,.,TRBJ1-2,CAWSAGDYGYTF,TGTGCCTGGAGTGCAGGGGACTATGGCTACACCTTC
TRBV7-8,TRBD1,.,TRBJ2-2,CASSPQGQGAGELFF,TGTGCCAGCAGCCCCCAGGGACAGGGGGCCGGGGAGCTGTTTTTT
TRBV28,TRBD1,.,TRBJ1-6,CASSSQSGGGNSPLHF,TGTGCCAGCAGTTCTCAGTCAGGGGGCGGTAATTCACCCCTCCACTTT
TRBV10-3,.,once,TRBJ2-5,CAISESGQIQETQYF,TGTGCCATCAGTGAAAGCGGACAGATCCAAGAGACCCAGTACTTC
TRBV7-7,TRBD1,.,TRBJ2-1,CASSLGPGGRNEQFF,TGTGCCAGCAGCTTAGGGCCAGGGGGCCGGAATGAGCAGTTCTTC
TRBV5-1,TRBD1,.,TRBJ1-1,CASRIRGLTEAFF,TGCGCCAGCAGGATAAGGGGGCTTACTGAAGCTTTCTTT
TRBV12-3/TRBV12-4,TRBD1,.,TRBJ1-3,CATGTGGGNTIYF,TGTGCCACCGGGACAGGGGGTGGAAACACCATATATTTT
TRBV11-2,TRBD1,.,TRBJ2-5,CASSLGTGEETQYF,TGTGCCAGCAGCTTGGGGACAGGTGAAGAGACCCAGTACTTC
TRBV19,TRBD2,.,TRBJ2-3,CASSIRYSGTTDTQYF,TGTGCCAGTAGTATACGGTATAGCGGGACCACAGATACGCAGTATTTT
TRBV5-1,TRBD1,.,TRBJ1-1,CASRGGQGRNTEAFF,TGCGCCAGCAGAGGGGGACAGGGGAGGAACACTGAAGCTTTCTTT
TRBV6-1,.,.,TRBJ1-2,CASSEAQGDYGYTF,TGTGCCAGCAGTGAAGCGCAGGGTGATTATGGCTACACCTTC
TRBV5-1,TRBD1,.,TRBJ2-3,CASSLADRVRDTQYF,TGCGCCAGCAGCTTGGCCGACAGGGTTCGGGATACGCAGTATTTT
TRBV7-2,.,.,TRBJ2-2,CASSLARAGLTGELFF,TGTGCCAGCAGCTTAGCGCGCGCGGGACTCACCGGGGAGCTGTTTTTT
TRBV6-6,.,.,TRBJ1-1,CASSYPAMNTEAFF,TGTGCCAGCAGTTACCCCGCGATGAACACTGAAGCTTTCTTT
TRBV7-9,.,.,TRBJ2-6,CASSFDGSSGANVLTF,TGTGCCAGCAGCTTTGACGGGAGCTCTGGGGCCAACGTCCTGACTTTC
TRBV7-8,.,.,TRBJ1-1,CASSLQAVNTEAFF,TGTGCCAGCAGCTTACAGGCAGTGAACACTGAAGCTTTCTTT
TRBV11-3,.,.,TRBJ2-5,CASSPSLGGETQYF,TGTGCCAGCAGCCCAAGCCTCGGAGGAGAGACCCAGTACTTC
TRBV24-1,.,.,TRBJ2-5,CATQQGSAVETQYF,TGTGCCACCCAACAGGGATCGGCAGTGGAGACCCAGTACTTC
TRBV5-5,.,.,TRBJ1-6,CASSRLASPLHF,TGTGCCAGCAGTCGACTGGCGTCACCCCTCCACTTT
TRBV15,.,.,TRBJ1-3,CATSRDFIQGSTSGNTIYF,TGTGCCACCAGCAGAGATTTTATTCAGGGGTCTACCTCTGGAAACACCATATATTTT
TRBV5-1,.,once,TRBJ1-1,CASRLQGLNTEAFF,TGCGCCAGCAGACTCCAGGGGCTCAACACTGAAGCTTTCTTT
TRBV6-5,.,.,TRBJ1-2,CASSPTPFANYGYTF,TGTGCCAGCAGCCCGACACCATTTGCTAACTATGGCTACACCTTC
TRBV2,TRBD2,few,TRBJ2-5,CATVAGGYGTQYF,TGTGCCACCGTAGCGGGGGGCTATGGGACCCAGTACTTC
TRBV20-1,.,.,TRBJ1-1,CSASGSAWRNTEAFF,TGCAGTGCTAGTGGCTCGGCGTGGAGGAACACTGAAGCTTTCTTT
TRBV24-1,TRBD1,.,TRBJ2-3,CATSQRTGYTDTQYF,TGTGCCACCAGTCAGAGGACAGGGTACACAGATACGCAGTATTTT
TRBV6-6,.,once,TRBJ1-5,CASSPDSGGRINQPQHF,TGTGCCAGCAGTCCCGACTCGGGGGGACGGATTAATCAGCCCCAGCATTTT
TRBV7-9,.,.,TRBJ1-3,CASSLPEAGNTIYF,TGTGCCAGCAGCTTACCGGAGGCTGGAAACACCATATATTTT
TRBV11-2,TRBD2,.,TRBJ2-1,CASSSRTSGSGSSTDEQFF,TGTGCCAGCAGCTCACGGACTAGCGGGAGTGGTAGTTCAACCGATGAGCAGTTCTTC
TRBV7-2,.,.,TRBJ2-5,CASSPTGTSYQETQYF,TGTGCCAGCAGCCCGACCGGGACTTCGTACCAAGAGACCCAGTACTTC
TRBV7-9,TRBD2,.,TRBJ2-3,CACGASGNTDTQYF,TGTGCCTGCGGGGCTAGCGGGAACACAGATACGCAGTATTTT
TRBV30,TRBD1,once,TRBJ1-1,CAWSAMGTGRTEAFF,TGTGCCTGGAGTGCTATGGGGACAGGGAGGACTGAAGCTTTCTTT
TRBV5-1,TRBD2,.,TRBJ2-3,CASSKQGTSGSLSTDTQYF,TGCGCCAGCAGCAAACAGGGGACTAGCGGGAGCCTTAGCACAGATACGCAGTATTTT
TRBV2,.,.,TRBJ1-6,CASSEEWEATLHF,TGTGCCAGCAGTGAAGAATGGGAGGCTACCCTCCACTTT
TRBV28,TRBD2,.,TRBJ2-5,CASSSPGLAGGNPWTQYF,TGTGCCAGCAGTTCTCCGGGACTAGCGGGGGGCAACCCTTGGACCCAGTACTTC
TRBV29-1,TRBD2,.,TRBJ2-1,CSVVSGVSYNEQFF,TGCAGCGTTGTTAGCGGGGTGTCATACAATGAGCAGTTCTTC
TRBV11-2,TRBD1,.,TRBJ2-5,CASGRTGSTQETQYF,TGTGCCAGCGGTAGGACAGGGAGTACCCAAGAGACCCAGTACTTC
TRBV12-5,.,.,TRBJ2-6,CASGSGLPGAGANVLTF,TGTGCTAGTGGGTCGGGCTTGCCGGGGGCTGGGGCCAACGTCCTGACTTTC
TRBV21-1,.,.,TRBJ1-1,CASSKRRSGRPNTEAFF,TGTGCCAGCAGCAAAAGGAGGTCGGGCAGGCCTAACACTGAAGCTTTCTTT
TRBV7-8,TRBD2,.,TRBJ2-1,CASSQTLAGGPTYNEQFF,TGTGCCAGCAGCCAAACACTAGCGGGAGGGCCTACCTACAATGAGCAGTTCTTC
TRBV4-1,TRBD1,.,TRBJ2-1,CASSSTTGQAYNEQFF,TGCGCCAGCAGCTCGACGACAGGACAGGCTTACAATGAGCAGTTCTTC
TRBV9,.,.,TRBJ1-4,CASSRRQNEKLFF,TGTGCCAGCAGCAGGAGACAGAATGAAAAACTGTTTTTT
TRBV5-6,.,.,TRBJ2-5,CASRSDTSAQYF,TGTGCCAGCAGGTCTGACACTTCGGCCCAGTACTTC
TRBV7-8,.,once,TRBJ2-1,CASRSAPGLLNNEQFF,TGTGCCAGCAGATCAGCTCCGGGACTCCTAAACAATGAGCAGTTCTTC
TRBV18,.,.,TRBJ1-3,CASSPESSGNTIYF,TGTGCCAGCTCACCGGAGAGCTCTGGAAACACCATATATTTT
TRBV24-1,TRBD1,.,TRBJ1-5,CATSDPGQGGNQPQHF,TGTGCCACCAGTGACCCGGGACAGGGGGGCAATCAGCCCCAGCATTTT
TRBV23-1,TRBD2,.,TRBJ2-5,CASSQEEDGTSGLETQYF,TGCGCCAGCAGTCAAGAGGAGGACGGGACTAGCGGTTTAGAGACCCAGTACTTC
TRBV10-3,TRBD1,.,TRBJ2-1,CAISESQGVTYNEQFF,TGTGCCATCAGTGAGTCGCAGGGGGTCACTTACAATGAGCAGTTCTTC
TRBV2,TRBD2,.,TRBJ2-5,CASSDSRLAGETQYF,TGTGCCAGCAGTGATTCCCGACTAGCGGGGGAGACCCAGTACTTC
TRBV10-1,.,.,TRBJ2-3,CLFHWGEAWSTDTQYF,TGCCTATTCCATTGGGGGGAGGCTTGGAGCACAGATACGCAGTATTTT
TRBV5-1,TRBD1,.,TRBJ1-2,CASSPGTGGMGGYTF,TGCGCCAGCAGCCCTGGGACAGGGGGCATGGGTGGCTACACCTTC
TRBV7-2,TRBD1,.,TRBJ1-2,CASSLGWTGSYGYTF,TGTGCCAGCAGCTTAGGTTGGACAGGGAGCTATGGCTACACCTTC
TRBV6-5,.,.,TRBJ2-5,CASSYSAGGRETQYF,TGTGCCAGCAGTTACTCGGCGGGCGGTCGAGAGACCCAGTACTTC